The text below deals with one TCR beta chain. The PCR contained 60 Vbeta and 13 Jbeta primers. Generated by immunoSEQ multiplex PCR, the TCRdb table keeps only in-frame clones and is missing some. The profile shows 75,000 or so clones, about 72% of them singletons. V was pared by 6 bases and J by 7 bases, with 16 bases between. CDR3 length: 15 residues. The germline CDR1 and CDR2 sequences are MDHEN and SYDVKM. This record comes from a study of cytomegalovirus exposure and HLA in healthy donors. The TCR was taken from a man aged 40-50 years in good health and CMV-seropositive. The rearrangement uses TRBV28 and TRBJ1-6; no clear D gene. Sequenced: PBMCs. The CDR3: CASRTLEGRNSPLHF. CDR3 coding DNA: TGTGCCAGCAGGACCCTGGAGGGTCGCAATTCACCCCTCCACTTT. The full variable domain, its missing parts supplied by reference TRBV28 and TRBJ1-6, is DVKVTQSSRYLVKRTGEKVFLECVQDMDHENMFWYRQDPGLGLRLIYFSYDVKMKEKGDIPEGYSVSREKKERFSLILESASTNQTSMYLCASRTLEGRNSPLHFGNGTRLTVT.